These 23 T cell receptor beta chains were sequenced from one sample in a study of human T cells and chemical hapten exposure. Time point denoted: patch test 1, 2 weeks after DPC sensitization. Described treatment: therapeutic diphenylcyclopropenone sensitization with weekly scalp DPC. MiXCR, run by TCRdb on the RACE reads, gives a single entry per CDR3 protein. Of around 76,000 distinct CDR3 sequences listed, over 9.5% are singletons. This sample comprised whole blood, obtained in connection with sensitization to the hapten diphenylcyclopropenone (DPC). These TCRs come from a woman aged 60 to 75 with alopecia areata. Some clones in this sample may be carry-over from other donors' samples.

This clonotype occurred a few times. The chain uses TRBV10-3 and TRBJ2-7, with unresolved D. Germline CDR1 reads ENHRY; CDR2 reads SYGVKD. The CDR3 totals 13 residues. Trimming took 6 bases from V and 2 from J, leaving 11 bases between them. The DNA of the CDR3 is TGTGCCATCAGAGGCGACGGAACCTACGAGCAGTACTTC. Translation: CAIRGDGTYEQYF.

The sample holds many counts of this clonotype. The chain couples TRBV5-1 to TRBJ1-1, with no clear D. V lost 0 bases to trimming and J lost 6 bases, with 6 bases between them. Germline V CDR1 and CDR2: SGHRS, YFSETQ. The CDR3 length is 12 residues. CDR3 sequence (DNA): TGCGCCAGCAGCTTGGCGAGTTCTGAAGCTTTCTTT. Translated, it gives CASSLASSEAFF.

This clonotype was counted ten times or more. The chain has TRBV30 and TRBJ1-2; maybe TRBD1 (6 bases). Germline V gene data show CDR1 as GTSNPN and CDR2 as SVGIG (reference sequence). V lost 2 bases and J 2 bases, leaving 15 bases between the germline ends. The CDR3 is 15 amino acids. The CDR3 here is CAWSLSGARNYGYTF. The CDR3 nucleotides are TGTGCCTGGAGTTTGTCGGGGGCGCGGAACTATGGCTACACCTTC.

This clonotype was observed many times. The rearrangement links TRBV29-1 to TRBJ2-3, with 7 bases matching TRBD1. This CDR3 is built from 14 residues. The J segment lost 3 bases and the V segment lost 4 bases, leaving 7 bases of the junction unmatched. CDR1 and CDR2 (germline): SQVTM, ANQGSEA. CDR3 sequence reads: CSVAGTALTDTQYF. For the CDR3, the DNA is TGCAGCGTTGCCGGGACAGCCTTAACAGATACGCAGTATTTT.

In its sample, this clonotype was seen many times. The chain combines TRBV6-1 with TRBJ1-6; a weak D match, TRBD1 (6 bases). The CDR3 has 16 residues. Germline V gives CDR1 MNHNS, CDR2 SASEGT. V dropped 6 bases and J dropped 7 bases, with 19 bases sitting between them. The CDR3 nucleotides read TGTGCCAGCAGCCCACAGGGAGCTCGAACCAATTCACCCCTCCACTTT. It is translated as CASSPQGARTNSPLHF.

This clonotype came up many times. The rearrangement joins TRBV7-6 to TRBJ2-1, with D tentatively TRBD2 (6 bases). Germline CDR1 and CDR2: SGHVS and FNYEAQ. This CDR3 has 14 amino acids. V lost 1 base and J lost 9, with 13 bases in between. CDR3 in DNA: TGTGCCAGCAGCTTAGACGGGGGTGGCGGTGAGCAGTTCTTC. Protein product: CASSLDGGGGEQFF.

This clonotype was seen many times. The CDR3 DNA reads as TGTGCCAGCAGTTCCCCTCCGGGACGCGGTGCAACTAATGAAAAACTGTTTTTT. It translates to CASSSPPGRGATNEKLFF. V gene TRBV28 combines with J gene TRBJ1-4; tentative D call: TRBD1 (5 bases). V was clipped by 4 bases and J by 0 bases, with 18 bases between them. The germline V gene encodes CDR1 MDHEN and CDR2 SYDVKM. The CDR3 has 18 amino acids.

In this sample, this clonotype turned up a few times. The chain links TRBV21-1 to TRBJ2-3; TRBD1, the table's D call, was not compared with the DNA. TRBV21-1 is a listed pseudogene. CDR3 length: 13 residues. The CDR3 DNA sequence: TGTGCCAGCAGCAAAGGGGGGACAGATACGCAGTATTTT. It codes for CASSKGGTDTQYF.

J is TRBJ2-5 and V is TRBV7-8; D possibly matches TRBD1 or TRBD2 (5 bases each). The ends were cut back, 5 bases at V and 2 bases at J, with 15 bases in the middle. The germline V gene has CDR1 SGHVS and CDR2 FQNEAQ. The CDR3 contains 15 residues. The CDR3 DNA reads TGTGCCAGCAGCGTGGGGGTTCGAAAGCAAGAGACCCAGTACTTC. It specifies CASSVGVRKQETQYF. Drawing the rest from reference TRBV7-8 and TRBJ2-5, the complete variable domain is GAGVSQSPRYKVAKRGQDVALRCDPISGHVSLFWYQQALGQGPEFLTYFQNEAQLDKSGLPSDRFFAERPEGSVSTLKIQRTQQEDSAVYLCASSVGVRKQETQYFGPGTRLLVL.

In this sample, this clonotype turned up many times. The chain is built from TRBV10-3 and TRBJ2-7; D gene ambiguous. Deletions cut 0 bases from V and 7 bases from J, with 7 bases between. Per the germline V gene, CDR1 is ENHRY and CDR2 is SYGVKD. The CDR3 has 12 residues. CDR3 nucleotides: TGTGCCATCAGTGAGTCGGCTGCAGAGCAGTACTTC. It yields the protein CAISESAAEQYF.

The chain links TRBV5-1 to TRBJ2-7; TRBD1 aligns across 8 bases. The germline gives CDR1 SGHRS, CDR2 YFSETQ. This CDR3 comprises 15 residues. V shed 4 bases, J shed 4 bases, and the junction held 10 bases outside the gene matches. For the CDR3, the DNA is TGCGCCAGCAGCGGCGGACAGGGTCCCCTTTACGAGCAGTACTTC. Its protein product is CASSGGQGPLYEQYF.

V gene TRBV11-2 combines with J gene TRBJ1-3; perhaps TRBD1 as D (6 bases). Trimming removed 8 bases from V and 8 bases from J, with 16 bases in between. CDR3 length equals 13 residues. Germline V gene lookup returns CDR1 SGHAT and CDR2 FQNNGV. The CDR3 reads CASQAGVEDTIYF. The CDR3 coding sequence is TGTGCCAGCCAGGCAGGGGTAGAAGACACCATATATTTT.

This clonotype was seen many times. This chain uses TRBV2 with TRBJ2-5; D uncertain. CDR1 SNHLY and CDR2 FYNNEI come from the germline V gene. The CDR3 is made up of 13 amino acids. Trimming pared 4 bases from V and 4 bases from J, leaving 10 bases between. Written as DNA, the CDR3 is TGTGCCAGCAGTGCGACCGCCGGAGAGACCCAGTACTTC. It specifies CASSATAGETQYF.

In DNA, the CDR3 is TGCAGTGCTAGTAGGACTGGCGGAGATACGCAGTATTTT. Its translation is CSASRTGGDTQYF. The genes are TRBV20-1 and TRBJ2-3, with D possibly matching TRBD2 (5 bases). Trimming took 3 bases from V and 5 from J, leaving 12 bases between them. The CDR3 totals 13 residues. CDR1 and CDR2 from the germline V gene are DFQATT and SNEGSKA (reference sequence).

Ten or more counts support this clonotype. The chain carries TRBV18 and TRBJ1-1; TRBD1 is a possible D gene (6 bases). The CDR3 spans 13 residues. Looked up from germline, CDR1 is KGHSH and CDR2 is LQKENI. The V end lost 5 bases, the J end lost 6 bases, and 13 bases lay between the germline ends. CDR3 in DNA: TGTGCCAGCTCAACAACAGGGAGAGCTGAAGCTTTCTTT. This codes for CASSTTGRAEAFF.

This clonotype was observed a few times. CDR3 sequence reads: CSVEWPVSTDTQYF. The DNA of the CDR3 is TGCAGCGTTGAATGGCCAGTTAGCACAGATACGCAGTATTTT. The rearrangement uses TRBV29-1 and TRBJ2-3; D gene uncertain. The CDR3 runs to 14 residues. Per germline, CDR1 SQVTM and CDR2 ANQGSEA. Trimming stripped 2 bases from V and 0 bases from J, with 9 bases between.

This clonotype has at least ten counts. This chain joins TRBV3-1 and TRBJ1-1, with TRBD1 identical over 7 bases. CDR1 and CDR2 from the germline V gene are LGHDT and YNNKEL (reference sequence). J lost 3 bases, V lost 4 bases, and 11 bases had no gene match. The CDR3 is made up of 16 amino acids. The DNA of the CDR3 is TGTGCCAGCAGCCGACAGGGTTTCTTTGGTGACACTGAAGCTTTCTTT. Amino acids: CASSRQGFFGDTEAFF. Full variable domain (outside the CDR3, taken from reference TRBV3-1 and TRBJ1-1): DTAVSQTPKYLVTQMGNDKSIKCEQNLGHDTMYWYKQDSKKFLKIMFSYNNKELIINETVPNRFSPKSPDKAHLNLHINSLELGDSAVYFCASSRQGFFGDTEAFFGQGTRLTVV.

A few counts support this clonotype. This sequence joins TRBV27 and TRBJ1-4; D is unclear. V lost 8 bases to trimming and J lost 8 bases, with 12 bases between them. In germline, CDR1 is MNHEY, CDR2 SMNVEV (reference sequence). The CDR3 covers 12 residues. The CDR3 here is CASRNPREKLFF. Written as DNA, the CDR3 is TGTGCCAGCCGTAATCCTAGGGAAAAACTGTTTTTT.

This clonotype came up many times. The chain links TRBV7-9 to TRBJ1-2; maybe TRBD1 (5 bases). The CDR3 covers 15 residues. V was shortened by 7 bases and J by 1 base, with 16 bases between the two germline ends. The germline V gene has CDR1 SEHNR and CDR2 FQNEAQ (reference sequence). Here the CDR3 reads CASTWDRASNYGYTF. The CDR3 DNA reads TGTGCCAGCACCTGGGACCGAGCCAGTAACTATGGCTACACCTTC.

The J gene is TRBJ2-3, the V gene TRBV28; no clear D. Trimming removed 6 bases from V and 7 bases from J, with 11 bases in between. Germline V lookup: CDR1 MDHEN, CDR2 SYDVKM. The CDR3 consists of 12 residues. The CDR3 loop reads CASRDPKNTQYF. CDR3 DNA sequence: TGTGCCAGCAGGGACCCTAAGAATACGCAGTATTTT.

J is TRBJ1-5 and V is TRBV9; no clear D. The germline CDR1 and CDR2 sequences are SGDLS and YYNGEE. Trimming removed 0 bases at V and 4 bases at J, with 8 bases between. The CDR3 has 14 residues. The CDR3 protein is CASSVAPQNQPQHF. DNA of the CDR3: TGTGCCAGCAGCGTAGCCCCGCAGAATCAGCCCCAGCATTTT. Full variable domain (missing parts from reference TRBV9 and TRBJ1-5): DSGVTQTPKHLITATGQRVTLRCSPRSGDLSVYWYQQSLDQGLQFLIQYYNGEERAKGNILERFSAQQFPDLHSELNLSSLELGDSALYFCASSVAPQNQPQHFGDGTRLSIL.

The chain has TRBV4-1 and TRBJ1-5; TRBD1 aligns across 8 bases. Germline lookup yields CDR1 MGHRA and CDR2 YSYEKL. The junction had 10 bases not matched to a gene; V was cut back by 6 bases and J by 3 bases. This CDR3 contains 16 residues. The DNA for the CDR3 is TGCGCCAGCAGGAAGTGGACAGGGAGATTCAATCAGCCCCAGCATTTT. This encodes CASRKWTGRFNQPQHF.

The V call is TRBV28, the J call TRBJ2-4, with TRBD1 matching 7 bases. Germline assignment: CDR1 MDHEN and CDR2 SYDVKM. The CDR3 runs to 13 residues. J was trimmed by 15 bases and V by 4 bases; bases with no gene match: 12. CDR3 sequence: CASSSLPGGPLYF. Written as DNA, the CDR3 is TGTGCCAGCAGTTCTCTTCCAGGGGGACCCTTGTACTTC.